Listed here are 13 T cell receptor beta chains from one sample, sequenced in a study of T-cell memory formation after mild COVID-19. Each CDR3 protein is one row after TCRdb ran MiXCR on the 5' RACE reads. The table records about 350,000 distinct CDR3 sequences, 25% to 30% of them present only once. The sample was PBMCs or a T cell subset sorted from them (not recorded which). The receptors here all came from an adult woman who had mild COVID-19 (a few samples of this study predate the infection). Cell type and time point are not known.

This chain links TRBV7-9 with TRBJ1-6, with D hard to call. This CDR3 is built from 15 residues. V was clipped by 5 bases and J by 5 bases, with 13 bases between them. Germline values: CDR1 SEHNR, CDR2 FQNEAQ (reference sequence). In DNA form, the CDR3 reads TGTGCCAGCAGCCCGGATACCTTGAATAATTCACCCCTCCACTTT. Translation: CASSPDTLNNSPLHF.

The chain couples TRBV24-1 to TRBJ1-6, with D perhaps matching TRBD1 (6 bases). The CDR3 sequence is 14 residues long. Trimming pared 5 bases from V and 8 bases from J, leaving 12 bases between. Germline assignment: CDR1 KGHDR and CDR2 SFDVKD. The CDR3: CATSGGGADSPLHF. The CDR3 nucleotides are TGTGCCACCAGTGGCGGGGGCGCCGATTCACCCCTCCACTTT.

Ten or more counts support this clonotype. V and J are TRBV7-8 and TRBJ2-5; 7 bases fit TRBD1. CDR1 and CDR2 from the germline V gene are SGHVS and FQNEAQ. This CDR3 has 15 amino acids. The V and J ends lost 3 bases and 4 bases, in that order; junction bases with no gene match: 8. DNA of the CDR3: TGTGCCAGCAGCTTTACAGGGGTTACCAGAGAGACCCAGTACTTC. It specifies CASSFTGVTRETQYF.

CDR3 DNA sequence: TGTGCCAGCAGCGTAACACAGAACTTGAACACTGAAGCTTTCTTT. As protein: CASSVTQNLNTEAFF. This chain connects TRBV11-2 to TRBJ1-1; D not resolved. Trimming removed 5 bases from V and 0 bases from J, with 13 bases in between. In germline, CDR1 is SGHAT, CDR2 FQNNGV. This CDR3 spans 15 amino acids.

The chain combines TRBV29-1 with TRBJ2-7; weak D call: TRBD1 (6 bases). Germline CDR1 reads SQVTM; CDR2 reads ANQGSEA. The CDR3 is 14 residues long. Trimming cost V 7 bases and J 2 bases, with 18 bases left between them. The CDR3 DNA reads TGCAGCGCTCTTCTTGGGGGCACCCCCTACGAGCAGTACTTC. Encoded protein: CSALLGGTPYEQYF.

This clonotype has just a few counts. The rearrangement uses TRBV14 and TRBJ1-1, with D uncertain. The CDR3 spans 15 residues. Germline-derived CDR1 and CDR2 are SGHDN and FVKESK. Trimming took off 3 bases at V and 3 bases at J, with 14 bases between the two ends. This chain's CDR3 is CASSHQISGYTEAFF. The DNA for the CDR3 is TGTGCCAGCAGCCATCAGATCAGCGGGTACACTGAAGCTTTCTTT.

This chain links TRBV6-5 with TRBJ2-2; either TRBD1 or TRBD2 may fit D (6 bases each). This CDR3 has 14 amino acids. Trimming took 10 bases from V and 0 from J, leaving 12 bases between them. The germline gives CDR1 MNHEY, CDR2 SVGAGI. CDR3 sequence reads: CATRGLSNTGELFF. In DNA, the CDR3 is TGTGCCACCAGGGGACTTTCGAACACCGGGGAGCTGTTTTTT.

V is TRBV7-8 and J is TRBJ2-5, with D uncertain. The V and J ends lost 5 bases and 5 bases respectively, with 15 bases between them. In germline, CDR1 is SGHVS, CDR2 FQNEAQ. The CDR3 is 14 amino acids. The CDR3 is CASSPDKVIETQYF. DNA of the CDR3: TGTGCCAGCAGCCCAGACAAGGTTATTGAGACCCAGTACTTC.

The V and J genes are TRBV6-5 and TRBJ2-2, with D hard to call. CDR1 MNHEY and CDR2 SVGAGI come from the germline V gene. This CDR3 is built from 20 residues. V shed 6 bases and J shed 0 bases, with 26 bases lying between them. CDR3 in DNA: TGTGCCAGCAGCAGGACCCCTGCAATCCGCCGCCCCGCGAACACCGGGGAGCTGTTTTTT. Amino acid sequence: CASSRTPAIRRPANTGELFF.

The CDR3: CASSNIGTGGDTQYF. Here the CDR3 DNA reads TGTGCCAGCAGTAACATCGGGACGGGAGGGGATACGCAGTATTTT. The rearrangement links TRBV7-9 to TRBJ2-3; 8 bases are a match to TRBD2. The germline V gene has CDR1 SEHNR and CDR2 FQNEAQ (reference sequence). The CDR3 sequence is 15 residues long. Trimming cost V 6 bases and J 6 bases; bases outside gene matches: 11.

This clonotype was picked up a small number of times. The rearrangement joins TRBV9 to TRBJ2-2; a weak D match, TRBD1 (6 bases). This CDR3 has 16 residues. The ends were cut back, 3 bases at V and 3 bases at J, with 15 bases in the middle. Germline V lookup: CDR1 SGDLS, CDR2 YYNGEE. This chain's CDR3 is CASSGLGEGDTGELFF. Here the CDR3 DNA reads TGTGCCAGCAGCGGTTTGGGAGAGGGGGACACCGGGGAGCTGTTTTTT.

This chain links TRBV7-9 with TRBJ1-5, with a weak D call TRBD1 (6 bases). This CDR3 has 15 amino acids. V lost 1 base and J lost 7, with 14 bases in between. Germline V lookup: CDR1 SEHNR, CDR2 FQNEAQ (reference sequence). For the CDR3, the DNA is TGTGCCAGCAGCTTAGACAGGGTTAAAAGACAGCCCCAGCATTTT. It yields the protein CASSLDRVKRQPQHF.

The gene calls are TRBV6-6 and TRBJ2-7; 7 positions match TRBD1. Germline assignment: CDR1 MNHNY and CDR2 SVGAGI (reference sequence). CDR3 size: 12 residues. With V trimmed by 8 bases and J by 0 bases, 1 base remained unmatched. The CDR3 sequence is CASGDSSYEQYF. CDR3 in DNA: TGTGCCAGCGGGGACAGCTCCTACGAGCAGTACTTC.